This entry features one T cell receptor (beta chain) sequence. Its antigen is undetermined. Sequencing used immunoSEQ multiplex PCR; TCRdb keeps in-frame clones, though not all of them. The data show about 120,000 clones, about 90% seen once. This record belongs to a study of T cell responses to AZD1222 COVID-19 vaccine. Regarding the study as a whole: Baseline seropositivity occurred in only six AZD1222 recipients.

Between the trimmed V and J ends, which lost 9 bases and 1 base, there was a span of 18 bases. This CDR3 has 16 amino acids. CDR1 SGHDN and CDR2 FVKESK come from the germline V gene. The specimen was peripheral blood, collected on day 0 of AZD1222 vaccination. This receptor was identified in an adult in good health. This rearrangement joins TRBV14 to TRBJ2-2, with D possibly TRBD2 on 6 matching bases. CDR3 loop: CARRPRGLRNTGELFF. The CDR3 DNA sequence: TGTGCCAGGAGACCAAGGGGACTGCGGAACACCGGGGAGCTGTTTTTT.